These 2 T cell receptor beta chains were all obtained from the same sample, sequenced in a study of shared clonotypes between healthy human individuals. Some clones are missing from TCRdb's copy, which holds only in-frame ones; the method was immunoSEQ multiplex PCR. This table holds around 550,000 clones, roughly 95% found once. Positive CCR7 selection of CD45RO-negative cells yielded the naive CD8 cells, and terminally differentiated effector memory CD45RA+ cells were excluded. Sequencing was carried out using naive CD8+ T cells sorted from blood. Receptor source: a woman in her thirties in good health.

The CDR3 nucleotides read TGCAGCGTCAACGGAGGCCGCAGCTCCTACGAGCAGTACTTC. Protein product: CSVNGGRSSYEQYF. The V gene is TRBV29-1, the J gene TRBJ2-7, with D perhaps TRBD2 (5 bases). The CDR3 consists of 14 residues. V was trimmed by 6 bases and J by 0 bases, leaving 15 bases between them. Per germline, CDR1 SQVTM and CDR2 ANQGSEA.

The chain has TRBV7-9 and TRBJ2-2, with a weak D call TRBD2 (5 bases). CDR3 length: 17 amino acids. Germline assignment: CDR1 SEHNR and CDR2 FQNEAQ (reference sequence). Trimming cost V 2 bases and J 0 bases, with 13 bases left between them. CDR3 in amino acids: CASSLNRTYSNTGELFF. The CDR3 region has the DNA TGTGCCAGCAGCTTAAATCGGACTTACTCGAACACCGGGGAGCTGTTTTTT.